The present TCR beta chain was sequenced within a study of radiotherapy plus CTLA-4 blockade in lung cancer. Whole-study context: Objective responses occurred in 15% to 20% of patients; around 30% had disease control.

V was pared by 1 base and J by 4 bases, with 7 bases between. The length of the CDR3 is 13 residues. CDR1 is SGHRS, CDR2 YFSETQ, per germline. Comments on this clone: Its antigen is not known. Distinct nucleotide sequences in the sample also encode this CDR3.

Study-level points and caveats: Increased serum interferon-beta after radiation also reportedly predicted response strongly. Peripheral blood showed expansion of tumor-derived TCR clones after radiotherapy and ipilimumab.

The repertoire was sequenced with immunoSEQ multiplex PCR; TCRdb's copy has only in-frame clones and lacks some. The sample includes about 14,000 clones, about 90% of them seen just once. The sequencing here drew on peripheral blood, taken from a patient treated with radiotherapy plus ipilimumab. The clonotype originates from a human donor with non-small cell lung cancer that progressed on radiotherapy plus ipilimumab. Some clones in this sample may be carry-over from other donors' samples. V gene TRBV5-1 combines with J gene TRBJ2-3, with D tentatively TRBD2 (5 bases). In nucleotides, the CDR3 is TGCGCCAGCAGCTTGACCGGGGCAGATACGCAGTATTTT. Translation: CASSLTGADTQYF.